These 24 T cell receptor beta chains originate from one sample sequenced in a study of blood T cell repertoires in COVID-19 (dated by TCRdb to about 2020). Library preparation was by the immunoSEQ multiplex PCR assay. TCRdb's version of the immuneACCESS table is confined to in-frame rearrangements and falls short of the full clone set. An unresolved V gene accounts for under half of the shortfall where checked; the remainder is of unknown origin. This sample holds 200,000 or so clones; around four fifths were observed only once. In total, the top ten clones hold 13% to 15% of the sample. Sequenced material: peripheral blood. These receptors all come from a young man with active or convalescent COVID-19.

This rearrangement joins TRBV19 to TRBJ2-3, with a weak D call TRBD2 (6 bases). The V and J ends lost 5 bases and 2 bases respectively, with 17 bases between them. The CDR3 is 16 residues long. Germline lookup yields CDR1 LNHDA and CDR2 SQIVND (reference sequence). The CDR3: CASSDTSIPPTDTQYF. The DNA of the CDR3 is TGTGCCAGTAGTGACACTAGCATTCCCCCCACAGATACGCAGTATTTT. Filled out from reference TRBV19 and TRBJ2-3, the complete variable domain reads DGGITQSPKYLFRKEGQNVTLSCEQNLNHDAMYWYRQDPGQGLRLIYYSQIVNDFQKGDIAEGYSVSREKKESFPLTVTSAQKNPTAFYLCASSDTSIPPTDTQYFGPGTRLTVL.

The chain employs TRBV20-1 and TRBJ2-1, with no clear D. This CDR3 comprises 15 residues. The V gene lost 3 bases and the J gene lost 4 bases, with 16 bases spanning the gap. CDR1 and CDR2 from the germline V gene are DFQATT and SNEGSKA (reference sequence). This chain's CDR3 is CSASTASRDYNEQFF. CDR3 DNA sequence: TGCAGTGCTAGTACTGCGTCCCGAGATTACAATGAGCAGTTCTTC.

This chain connects TRBV7-2 to TRBJ1-1; D is uncertain. This CDR3 region has 14 residues. Trimming left V 2 bases short and J 6 bases short, with 13 bases between. The germline V gene has CDR1 SGHTA and CDR2 FQGNSA. In DNA, the CDR3 is TGTGCCAGCAGCTTATTCGGGGATTACGCTGAAGCTTTCTTT. As protein: CASSLFGDYAEAFF.

The chain recombines TRBV7-2 with TRBJ2-3, with D tentatively TRBD1 (5 bases). V gave up 5 bases and J gave up 2 bases, with 11 bases separating them. The CDR3 runs to 14 residues. The germline gives CDR1 SGHTA, CDR2 FQGNSA. The DNA for the CDR3 is TGTGCCAGCAGCGCAGGGTCCTCCACAGATACGCAGTATTTT. Its translation is CASSAGSSTDTQYF.

This rearrangement joins TRBV10-1 to TRBJ2-2; the match to TRBD2 covers 8 bases. CDR3 size: 17 residues. V was pared by 0 bases and J by 5 bases, with 8 bases of the junction left unmatched. Germline CDR1 WNHNN, CDR2 SYGVQD (reference sequence). CDR3 region: CASSESMGGRYTGELFF. The CDR3, as DNA: TGCGCCAGCAGTGAGTCGATGGGCGGGAGGTATACCGGGGAGCTGTTTTTT.

The chain combines TRBV12-3 or TRBV12-4 with TRBJ2-5, with D perhaps matching TRBD2 (5 bases). The CDR3 covers 13 residues. V was clipped by 5 bases and J by 2 bases, with 9 bases between them. In nucleotides, the CDR3 is TGTGCCAGCAGTCTACTAGGGCAAGAGACCCAGTACTTC. Its translation is CASSLLGQETQYF.

The chain recombines TRBV6-2 or TRBV6-3 with TRBJ1-2; the match to TRBD1 covers 10 bases. This CDR3 has 14 amino acids. The germline CDR1 and CDR2 sequences are MNHEY and SVGEGT. V dropped 5 bases and J dropped 4; count of bases not matched to a gene: 4. CDR3 nucleotide sequence: TGTGCCAGCAGTCGACAGGGGGCACTCTATGGCTACACCTTC. It specifies CASSRQGALYGYTF.

The chain is built from TRBV7-2 and TRBJ1-1, with unresolved D. V lost 1 base and J lost 4, with 16 bases in between. This CDR3 has 16 amino acids. The germline V gene encodes CDR1 SGHTA and CDR2 FQGNSA. CDR3: CASSLGLVGEGTEAFF. In nucleotides, the CDR3 is TGTGCCAGCAGCTTAGGTTTGGTCGGGGAGGGCACTGAAGCTTTCTTT. Supplemented by reference TRBV7-2 and TRBJ1-1, the full variable domain reads GAGVSQSPSNKVTEKGKDVELRCDPISGHTALYWYRQSLGQGLEFLIYFQGNSAPDKSGLPSDRFSAERTGGSVSTLTIQRTQQEDSAVYLCASSLGLVGEGTEAFFGQGTRLTVV.

The V call is TRBV9, the J call TRBJ2-7; the match to TRBD2 covers 13 bases. Per germline, CDR1 SGDLS and CDR2 YYNGEE. Trimming took 2 bases from V and 3 from J; bases not matched to a gene: 8. The CDR3 has 17 amino acids. The CDR3 reads CASSVGLAGVTGYEQYF. As DNA, the CDR3 is TGTGCCAGCAGCGTTGGACTAGCGGGAGTTACGGGCTACGAGCAGTACTTC.

The genes are TRBV19 and TRBJ2-7, with 11 bases that match TRBD2. Germline assignment: CDR1 LNHDA and CDR2 SQIVND (reference sequence). V gave up 6 bases and J gave up 2 bases; unmatched junction bases: 3. The CDR3 extends over 14 amino acids. CDR3 region: CASSVAGGTYEQYF. The CDR3 nucleotides read TGTGCCAGTAGCGTAGCGGGAGGGACCTACGAGCAGTACTTC.

The V gene is TRBV6-5, the J gene TRBJ2-5; TRBD1 might be the D (6 bases). Between the trimmed V and J ends, which lost 6 bases and 4 bases, there was a span of 12 bases. This CDR3 contains 13 residues. Germline assignment: CDR1 MNHEY and CDR2 SVGAGI. CDR3 sequence (DNA): TGTGCCAGCAGCGATATACAGGGAGAGACCCAGTACTTC. It yields the protein CASSDIQGETQYF.

This sequence joins TRBV28 and TRBJ1-5; D is perhaps TRBD1 (5 bases). V gave up 6 bases and J gave up 5 bases, with 17 bases separating them. Germline-derived CDR1 and CDR2 are MDHEN and SYDVKM. This CDR3 spans 15 amino acids. CDR3 residues: CASSWRGPRYQPQHF. CDR3 bases: TGTGCCAGCAGCTGGAGGGGCCCGCGGTATCAGCCCCAGCATTTT.

The V and J genes are TRBV6-2 or TRBV6-3 and TRBJ1-5; TRBD1 is a possible D gene (5 bases). Per germline, CDR1 MNHEY and CDR2 SVGEGT. This CDR3 comprises 13 residues. The V gene lost 5 bases and the J gene lost 2 bases, with 7 bases spanning the gap. DNA of the CDR3: TGTGCCAGCAGTCTACAGGGCAATCAGCCCCAGCATTTT. Its translation is CASSLQGNQPQHF.

The gene calls are TRBV7-2 and TRBJ2-1; perhaps TRBD2 as D (5 bases). CDR3 size: 12 residues. V dropped 1 base and J dropped 12 bases, with 10 bases sitting between them. Per germline, CDR1 SGHTA and CDR2 FQGNSA. CDR3 sequence: CASSLGRGGQFF. CDR3 in DNA: TGTGCCAGCAGCTTAGGTAGAGGAGGGCAGTTCTTC.

The chain has TRBV6-6 and TRBJ2-7; D is unclear. There are 14 residues in the CDR3. The V gene's germline CDR1 is MNHNY and CDR2 SVGAGI (reference sequence). V lost 0 bases to trimming and J lost 0 bases, with 6 bases between them. CDR3 bases: TGTGCCAGCAGTTACTCGGCAGGCTCCTACGAGCAGTACTTC. Translation: CASSYSAGSYEQYF.

The chain recombines TRBV5-1 with TRBJ1-1; 8 positions match TRBD1. The V segment lost 1 base and the J segment 3 bases; nucleotides outside the gene matches: 2. Germline CDR1 reads SGHRS; CDR2 reads YFSETQ. The CDR3 sequence is 14 residues long. CDR3 loop: CASSLRGQDTEAFF. As DNA, the CDR3 is TGCGCCAGCAGCTTGAGGGGACAGGACACTGAAGCTTTCTTT.

The chain has TRBV18 and TRBJ1-4; weak D call: TRBD1 (6 bases). This CDR3 spans 14 amino acids. Germline assignment: CDR1 KGHSH and CDR2 LQKENI. Trimming pared 4 bases from V and 7 bases from J, leaving 13 bases between. In DNA, the CDR3 is TGTGCCAGCTCACAGACCCAAGGGGGTGAAAAACTGTTTTTT. The encoded protein is CASSQTQGGEKLFF. The entire variable domain, with the rest obtained from reference TRBV18 and TRBJ1-4, is as follows: NAGVMQNPRHLVRRRGQEARLRCSPMKGHSHVYWYRQLPEEGLKFMVYLQKENIIDESGMPKERFSAEFPKEGPSILRIQQVVRGDSAAYFCASSQTQGGEKLFFGSGTQLSVL.

The chain joins TRBV5-5 to TRBJ1-1; 8 bases line up with TRBD1. Germline V lookup: CDR1 SGHKS, CDR2 YYEKEE (reference sequence). The CDR3 covers 14 residues. V lost 4 bases, J lost 1 base, and 3 bases stayed unmatched. For the CDR3, the DNA is TGTGCCAGCAGCCGGGACAGGCCGAACACTGAAGCTTTCTTT. The encoded protein is CASSRDRPNTEAFF.

This clone was observed a single time. CDR3 coding DNA: TGTGCCAGTGCCGGTGGGGCGACTAATGAAAAACTGTTTTTT. This translates into CASAGGATNEKLFF. The chain links TRBV19 to TRBJ1-4, with D tentatively TRBD1 (5 bases). CDR1 LNHDA and CDR2 SQIVND come from the germline V gene (reference sequence). The CDR3 spans 14 residues. The V gene lost 8 bases and the J gene lost 2 bases, with 12 bases spanning the gap.

CDR3 protein: CSVGIGTGANYGYTF. In DNA, the CDR3 is TGCAGCGTTGGCATTGGGACAGGCGCTAACTATGGCTACACCTTC. This sequence joins TRBV29-1 and TRBJ1-2; 8 bases are shared with TRBD1. V was clipped by 4 bases and J by 0 bases; unmatched bases: 7. CDR3 length equals 15 residues. Germline V gene lookup returns CDR1 SQVTM and CDR2 ANQGSEA.

There are a few counts of this clone. The chain links TRBV9 to TRBJ1-2; D gene unclear. The CDR3 covers 13 residues. The ends were cut back, 0 bases at V and 1 base at J, with 4 bases in the middle. Germline V gene data show CDR1 as SGDLS and CDR2 as YYNGEE. The CDR3 reads CASSVASNYGYTF. The DNA of the CDR3 is TGTGCCAGCAGCGTAGCCAGTAACTATGGCTACACCTTC.

The rearrangement uses TRBV12-1 and TRBJ2-3; TRBD2 is the table's D call, not checked against the DNA. TRBV12-1 is a listed pseudogene. The CDR3 runs 17 residues. CDR3 residues: CASSFAASGGFTDTQYF. The CDR3 DNA follows: TGTGCCAGCAGCTTTGCCGCTAGCGGGGGGTTCACAGATACGCAGTATTTT.

This rearrangement joins TRBV12-3 or TRBV12-4 to TRBJ2-7; maybe TRBD1 (6 bases). Trimming cost V 6 bases and J 5 bases, with 11 bases left between them. The CDR3 runs 12 residues. The CDR3 spells CASRDTGNEQYF. CDR3 DNA: TGTGCCAGCAGGGATACAGGGAACGAGCAGTACTTC.

The chain links TRBV25-1 to TRBJ1-1; D gene uncertain. The germline V gene has CDR1 MGHDK and CDR2 SYGVNS. There are 10 residues in the CDR3. V lost 4 bases and J lost 9, with 6 bases in between. CDR3 loop: CASSGLQAFF. CDR3 bases: TGTGCCAGCAGTGGCCTACAAGCTTTCTTT.